The T cell receptor beta chain described here comes from a study of neurological immune-mediated disorders. Each CDR3 protein is one row after TCRdb ran MiXCR on the 5' RACE reads. Of about 29,000 distinct CDR3 sequences listed, 9.5% to 13% were seen once; the top ten hold 5.8%. Germline V gene data show CDR1 as SGHVS and CDR2 as FQNEAQ. The trim removed 2 bases at V and 7 bases at J, leaving 11 bases unmatched. The CDR3 consists of 16 residues. Unsorted libraries were derived from 2 million PBMCs stored at -80 C. In this sample, this clonotype turned up many times. The receptor was isolated from a woman aged 60-75 years in good health. The gene calls are TRBV7-8 and TRBJ2-1; the match to TRBD2 covers 7 bases. The sample was PBMCs. Here the CDR3 DNA reads TGTGCCAGCAGCTTATTCTCCCCTAGCGGCGGAAATGAGCAGTTCTTC. Translation gives CASSLFSPSGGNEQFF. Looking up the rest from reference TRBV7-8 and TRBJ2-1 gives the full variable domain: GAGVSQSPRYKVAKRGQDVALRCDPISGHVSLFWYQQALGQGPEFLTYFQNEAQLDKSGLPSDRFFAERPEGSVSTLKIQRTQQEDSAVYLCASSLFSPSGGNEQFFGPGTRLTVL.